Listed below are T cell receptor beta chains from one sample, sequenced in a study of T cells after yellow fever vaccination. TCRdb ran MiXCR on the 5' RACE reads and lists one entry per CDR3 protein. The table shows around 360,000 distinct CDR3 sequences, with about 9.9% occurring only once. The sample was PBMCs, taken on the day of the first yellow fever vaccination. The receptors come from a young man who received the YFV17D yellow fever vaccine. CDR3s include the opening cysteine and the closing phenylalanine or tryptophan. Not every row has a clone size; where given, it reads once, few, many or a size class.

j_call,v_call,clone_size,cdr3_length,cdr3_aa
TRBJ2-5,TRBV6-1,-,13,CASSRRFQETQYF
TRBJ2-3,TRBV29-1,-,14,CSVARGGSTDTQYF
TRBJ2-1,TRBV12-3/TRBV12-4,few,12,CASFRGDNEQFF
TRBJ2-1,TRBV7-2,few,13,CASRGVGGSILFF
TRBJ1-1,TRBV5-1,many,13,CASSLAGLSEAFF
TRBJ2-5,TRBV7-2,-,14,CASSLVGTRETQYF
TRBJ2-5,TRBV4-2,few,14,CASSRNRAQETQYF
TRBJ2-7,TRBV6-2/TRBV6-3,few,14,CASTRDERSYEQYF
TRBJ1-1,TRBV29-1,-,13,CSVGQIMNTEAFF
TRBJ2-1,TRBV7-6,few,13,CASSLGHGNEQFF
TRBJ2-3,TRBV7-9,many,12,CASSLFPDTQYF
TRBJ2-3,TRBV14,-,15,CASSQTGPSTDTQYF
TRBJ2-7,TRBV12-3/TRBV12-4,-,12,CASSFISYEQYF
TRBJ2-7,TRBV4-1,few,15,CASSEPAGGGDEQYF
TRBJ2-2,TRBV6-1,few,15,CASKEQGANTGELFF
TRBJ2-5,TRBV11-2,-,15,CASSLRGQGWETQYF
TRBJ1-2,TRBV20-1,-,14,CSAIGQGSNYGYTF
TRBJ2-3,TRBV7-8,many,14,CASSWRGVTDTQYF
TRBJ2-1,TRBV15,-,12,CATSRRTPEQFF
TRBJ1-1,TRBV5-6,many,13,CASSWTGVPEAFF
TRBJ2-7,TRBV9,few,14,CASSVEGGKGEQYF
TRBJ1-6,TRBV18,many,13,CASSPELSSPLHF
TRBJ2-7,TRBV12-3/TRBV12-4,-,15,CASSPILLAGDEQYF